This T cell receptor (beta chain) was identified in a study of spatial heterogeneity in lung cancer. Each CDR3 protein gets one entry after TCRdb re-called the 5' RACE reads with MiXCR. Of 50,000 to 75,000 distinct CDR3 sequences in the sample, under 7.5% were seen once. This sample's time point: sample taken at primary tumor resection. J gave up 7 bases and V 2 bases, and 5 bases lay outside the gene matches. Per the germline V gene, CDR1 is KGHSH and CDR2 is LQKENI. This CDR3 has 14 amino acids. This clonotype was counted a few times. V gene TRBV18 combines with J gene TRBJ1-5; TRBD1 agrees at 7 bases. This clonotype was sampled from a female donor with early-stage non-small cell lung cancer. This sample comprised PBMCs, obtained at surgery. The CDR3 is CASSPEGAGQPQHF. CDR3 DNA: TGTGCCAGCTCACCAGAGGGGGCAGGCCAGCCCCAGCATTTT.